Shown below are 19 T cell receptor beta chains from a single sample sequenced in a study of cytomegalovirus exposure and HLA in healthy donors. The PCR employed 60 Vbeta primers together with 13 Jbeta primers. The data were produced by immunoSEQ multiplex PCR, yet TCRdb's version contains in-frame clones alone and is incomplete. The sample has about 160,000 clones, approximately 80% seen once. The sample comprised PBMCs. The receptor set was obtained from a man aged 25 to 40 in good health and CMV-seronegative.

V and J are TRBV15 and TRBJ2-5; tentatively, D is TRBD1 (6 bases). CDR3 length: 16 amino acids. Trimming took off 1 base at V and 3 bases at J, with 15 bases between the two ends. The germline CDR1 and CDR2 sequences are LNHNV and YYDKDF (reference sequence). DNA of the CDR3: TGTGCCACCAGCAGAGGGTTCGTGACAGGTGAAGAGACCCAGTACTTC. This encodes CATSRGFVTGEETQYF.

The chain carries TRBV6-4 and TRBJ2-4; 8 bases line up with TRBD2. V lost 6 bases to trimming and J lost 1 base; unmatched junction nucleotides: 8. The CDR3 extends over 16 amino acids. Germline CDR1 is MRHNA and CDR2 is SNTAGT. The CDR3 protein is CASSPGGGRAKNIQYF. DNA of the CDR3: TGTGCCAGCAGCCCCGGGGGGGGCAGGGCCAAAAACATTCAGTACTTC.

The rearrangement joins TRBV6-5 to TRBJ2-3; D is perhaps TRBD2 (6 bases). Germline loops: CDR1 MNHEY, CDR2 SVGAGI. CDR3 length: 11 residues. V lost 5 bases and J lost 8, with 8 bases in between. CDR3 nucleotides: TGTGCCAGCAGTCTCGGGGGTACGCAGTATTTT. This gives the protein CASSLGGTQYF.

This chain links TRBV29-1 with TRBJ1-3, with no clear D. The CDR3 runs 13 residues. Germline CDR1 is SQVTM and CDR2 is ANQGSEA. Trimming took 6 bases from V and 0 from J, leaving 9 bases between them. In nucleotides, the CDR3 is TGCAGCGTGTTCTCGAGCTCTGGAAACACCATATATTTT. As protein: CSVFSSSGNTIYF.

This chain connects TRBV29-1 to TRBJ2-1; 7 bases are a match to TRBD1. The CDR3 is 10 residues long. The germline V gene has CDR1 SQVTM and CDR2 ANQGSEA. After removal of 6 bases from V and 11 bases from J, the junction contained 4 bases not matched to a gene. The CDR3 loop reads CSVRDSQQFF. CDR3 nucleotide sequence: TGCAGCGTGAGGGACAGTCAGCAGTTCTTC.

This chain connects TRBV5-4 to TRBJ2-3; TRBD1 agrees at 10 bases. This CDR3 is 15 amino acids long. Trimming at V came to 0 bases and at J to 6 bases, leaving 4 bases not matched to a gene. The germline CDR1 and CDR2 sequences are SGHNT and YYREEE (reference sequence). CDR3 region: CASSLGGQGGDTQYF. CDR3 in DNA: TGTGCCAGCAGCTTGGGAGGACAGGGGGGGGATACGCAGTATTTT.

In regard to this clone: Other DNA variants within this sample encode the same CDR3. The chain uses TRBV5-1 and TRBJ2-7; no definite D call. The germline CDR1 and CDR2 sequences are SGHRS and YFSETQ. The CDR3 has 15 residues. V was cut by 4 bases and J by 0 bases, with 14 bases left in between. The CDR3 sequence: CASSISGPLSYEQYF. The CDR3 nucleotides are TGCGCCAGCAGCATTAGTGGGCCCCTCTCCTACGAGCAGTACTTC.

This clone was seen a few times. This sequence joins TRBV5-1 and TRBJ2-3; 10 nucleotides line up with TRBD2. The CDR3 has 16 residues. Germline V CDR1 and CDR2: SGHRS, YFSETQ. Trimming at V came to 6 bases and at J to 6 bases, leaving 13 bases not matched to a gene. Here the CDR3 DNA reads TGCGCCAGCACCCTGCCCCTAGCGGGAGACGGGGATACGCAGTATTTT. Encoded protein: CASTLPLAGDGDTQYF.

This clone appeared a single time. V is TRBV15 and J is TRBJ2-2; D is possibly TRBD1 (5 bases). Deletions cut 8 bases from V and 4 bases from J, with 5 bases between. Germline loops: CDR1 LNHNV, CDR2 YYDKDF (reference sequence). CDR3 length equals 11 residues. CDR3 sequence reads: CATQGTGELFF. CDR3 nucleotide sequence: TGTGCCACCCAGGGCACCGGGGAGCTGTTTTTT.

This clone showed up just a few times. The J gene is TRBJ2-2, the V gene TRBV5-1; 8 bases match TRBD2. Germline V lookup: CDR1 SGHRS, CDR2 YFSETQ. V was pared by 4 bases and J by 6 bases, with 11 bases of the junction left unmatched. CDR3 length equals 16 residues. CDR3 sequence: CASSMRGDPGAGELFF. CDR3 coding DNA: TGCGCCAGCAGCATGCGGGGGGACCCGGGTGCCGGGGAGCTGTTTTTT.

This chain uses TRBV5-1 with TRBJ2-1, with 7 bases matching TRBD1. The junction had 10 bases not matched to a gene; V was cut back by 0 bases and J by 7 bases. The CDR3 length is 16 residues. CDR1 is SGHRS, CDR2 YFSETQ, per germline. CDR3 residues: CASSLGLRQGSNEQFF. CDR3 bases: TGCGCCAGCAGCTTGGGTTTGAGACAGGGTTCGAATGAGCAGTTCTTC.

The V call is TRBV30, the J call TRBJ1-1, with D hard to call. Germline CDR1 and CDR2: GTSNPN and SVGIG (reference sequence). V dropped 0 bases and J dropped 6 bases, with 11 bases sitting between them. The CDR3 runs to 13 residues. CDR3 nucleotides: TGTGCCTGGAGTGTATCTATAACCGCTGAAGCTTTCTTT. Residues: CAWSVSITAEAFF.

V gene TRBV9 combines with J gene TRBJ1-1; D is unclear. The V and J ends lost 0 bases and 2 bases respectively, with 5 bases between them. CDR1 SGDLS and CDR2 YYNGEE come from the germline V gene. The CDR3 has 13 residues. CDR3 in amino acids: CASSVGPNTEAFF. CDR3 DNA sequence: TGTGCCAGCAGCGTAGGTCCTAACACTGAAGCTTTCTTT.

This clone was recorded only once. CDR3 residues: CASSQVGTANEQYF. In DNA, the CDR3 is TGCGCCAGCAGCCAAGTTGGGACAGCTAACGAGCAGTACTTC. V gene TRBV4-1 combines with J gene TRBJ2-5; 7 nucleotides align to TRBD1. The DNA matches TRBJ2-7 better at its end, which makes the J call doubtful. The CDR3 is 14 amino acids. From germline, CDR1 is MGHRA and CDR2 YSYEKL.

This clone was picked up one time. The rearrangement uses TRBV9 and TRBJ2-1; TRBD2 matches 7 bases. CDR1 is SGDLS, CDR2 YYNGEE, per germline. There are 14 residues in the CDR3. The J segment lost 7 bases and the V segment lost 4 bases, leaving 8 bases of the junction unmatched. Here the CDR3 DNA reads TGTGCCAGCAGCCTCAGCGGGGTTAAAAATGAGCAGTTCTTC. The encoded protein is CASSLSGVKNEQFF.

J is TRBJ2-5 and V is TRBV30; the match to TRBD2 covers 7 bases. Losses at the gene ends were 0 bases for V and 11 bases for J; bases not matched to a gene: 9. CDR3 length equals 13 residues. From germline, CDR1 is GTSNPN and CDR2 SVGIG (reference sequence). The DNA for the CDR3 is TGTGCCTGGAGTGTAATGGGGGGAGGGGAGCAGTACTTC. This gives the protein CAWSVMGGGEQYF.

J is TRBJ2-5 and V is TRBV28, with D perhaps TRBD1 (6 bases). Trimming shortened V by 8 bases and J by 4 bases, and 17 bases separated the two germline ends. Germline assignment: CDR1 MDHEN and CDR2 SYDVKM. The length of the CDR3 is 14 residues. The CDR3 region is CASFTSRGAETQYF. The CDR3 DNA follows: TGTGCCAGCTTTACATCCAGGGGTGCAGAGACCCAGTACTTC.

This clone showed up just a few times. The chain combines TRBV7-3 with TRBJ1-3; D is unresolved. Germline CDR1 reads SGHTA; CDR2 reads FQGTGA. The CDR3 spans 13 residues. V lost 5 bases to trimming and J lost 3 bases, with 8 bases between them. The CDR3 region is CASSPTGGNTIYF. The CDR3, as DNA: TGTGCCAGCAGCCCCACCGGTGGAAACACCATATATTTT.

The chain is built from TRBV2 and TRBJ1-2; 7 bases line up with TRBD1. The CDR3 covers 13 residues. V was clipped by 6 bases and J by 7 bases; unmatched bases: 8. Germline V gene data show CDR1 as SNHLY and CDR2 as FYNNEI. The CDR3 bases are TGTGCCAGCAGCCCCGGACAGGTGGGTGGCTACACCTTC. Translating it yields CASSPGQVGGYTF.